These T cell receptor beta chains were read from a single sample in a study of neoadjuvant anti-PD-1 for oral cavity cancer. Here immunoSEQ multiplex PCR was the method, and the copy in TCRdb shows in-frame clones only, minus some. In the table there are around 13,000 clones, over 65% of which are singletons. The sample consisted of PBMCs, taken after nivolumab (anti-PD-1) treatment. The receptor source for this set is a person aged 35 to 85 with oral cavity squamous cell carcinoma. Each CDR3 is given with its conserved first and last residue. A D gene is named only where the DNA matches it firmly. Rows give clone size only sometimes, using once, few, many, or a class for an expanded clone.

size: few
V: TRBV5-1
J: TRBJ2-2
D: .
CDR3: CASSYYPRNTGELFF
DNA: TGCGCCAGCAGTTACTACCCTCGTAACACCGGGGAGCTGTTTTTT

size: .
V: TRBV2
J: TRBJ1-2
D: .
CDR3: CASSEQALYGYTF
DNA: TGTGCCAGCAGTGAACAGGCGCTCTATGGCTACACCTTC

size: .
V: TRBV19
J: TRBJ2-7
D: .
CDR3: CASSIIVSYEQYF
DNA: TGTGCCAGTAGTATAATCGTCTCCTACGAGCAGTACTTC

size: once
V: TRBV5-1
J: TRBJ2-2
D: TRBD1
CDR3: CASSIPTGDTGELFF
DNA: TGCGCCAGCAGCATACCGACAGGGGACACCGGGGAGCTGTTTTTT

size: .
V: TRBV27
J: TRBJ1-4
D: .
CDR3: CASRQNQGLREKLFF
DNA: TGTGCCAGCAGGCAAAATCAGGGATTAAGGGAAAAACTGTTTTTT

size: .
V: TRBV28
J: TRBJ1-1
D: TRBD1
CDR3: CASSREPGQLNTEAFF
DNA: TGTGCCAGCAGTCGCGAGCCGGGACAGCTGAACACTGAAGCTTTCTTT

size: .
V: TRBV5-1
J: TRBJ2-3
D: TRBD2
CDR3: CATREGTDTQYF
DNA: TGCGCCACCCGGGAGGGCACAGATACGCAGTATTTT

size: .
V: TRBV6-1
J: TRBJ2-1
D: .
CDR3: CASSGRGGGGNEQFF
DNA: TGTGCCAGCAGTGGAAGAGGGGGTGGTGGAAATGAGCAGTTCTTC

size: .
V: TRBV30
J: TRBJ2-7
D: .
CDR3: CAWSDIAYEQYF
DNA: TGTGCCTGGAGTGATATAGCGTACGAGCAGTACTTC

size: .
V: TRBV4-1
J: TRBJ2-3
D: TRBD2
CDR3: CASSQFPLAGVTDTQYF
DNA: TGCGCCAGCAGCCAATTTCCCTTAGCGGGGGTTACAGATACGCAGTATTTT

size: .
V: TRBV6-1
J: TRBJ1-3
D: .
CDR3: CASALGPISGNTIYF
DNA: TGTGCCAGCGCATTGGGGCCGATCTCTGGAAACACCATATATTTT

size: .
V: TRBV9
J: TRBJ2-3
D: .
CDR3: CASSVGRFTDTQYF
DNA: TGTGCCAGCAGCGTAGGAAGGTTCACAGATACGCAGTATTTT

size: .
V: TRBV7-3
J: TRBJ2-5
D: TRBD1
CDR3: CASSPFGQGKETQYF
DNA: TGTGCCAGCAGCCCCTTTGGACAGGGGAAAGAGACCCAGTACTTC

size: .
V: TRBV5-1
J: TRBJ2-5
D: .
CDR3: CASSLAGGGGETQYF
DNA: TGCGCCAGCAGCTTGGCCGGTGGGGGTGGTGAGACCCAGTACTTC

size: .
V: TRBV5-1
J: TRBJ1-1
D: .
CDR3: CASSFNGISNTEAFF
DNA: TGCGCCAGCAGCTTTAACGGGATTTCGAACACTGAAGCTTTCTTT

size: .
V: TRBV10-1
J: TRBJ2-7
D: TRBD1
CDR3: CASCRAGGFCYF
DNA: TGCGCCAGCTGCCGGGCAGGGGGTTTTTGTTACTTC

size: .
V: TRBV5-5
J: TRBJ2-3
D: TRBD1
CDR3: CASSFSAGQVFTDTQYF
DNA: TGTGCCAGCAGCTTTTCTGCGGGACAGGTTTTCACAGATACGCAGTATTTT

size: once
V: TRBV6-1
J: TRBJ1-3
D: .
CDR3: CASSSGHSVGNTIYF
DNA: TGTGCCAGCAGTTCGGGACACAGCGTTGGAAACACCATATATTTT

size: .
V: TRBV10-1
J: TRBJ2-3
D: .
CDR3: CASSESPCRACTDTQYF
DNA: TGCGCCAGCAGTGAGTCCCCCTGCCGGGCCTGCACAGATACGCAGTATTTT

size: .
V: TRBV6-5
J: TRBJ2-7
D: .
CDR3: CASSYTGTNEQYF
DNA: TGTGCCAGCAGTTACACCGGGACAAACGAGCAGTACTTC

size: few
V: TRBV11-2
J: TRBJ1-2
D: .
CDR3: CASSLGDLNYGYTF
DNA: TGTGCCAGCAGCCTCGGGGACCTTAACTATGGCTACACCTTC

size: .
V: TRBV27
J: TRBJ1-2
D: .
CDR3: CASAARGISRGYTF
DNA: TGTGCCAGCGCCGCACGAGGGATTTCCCGTGGCTACACCTTC

size: .
V: TRBV4-1
J: TRBJ1-5
D: .
CDR3: CASSQDMVRARRNQPQHF
DNA: TGCGCCAGCAGCCAAGATATGGTACGAGCGAGGCGGAATCAGCCCCAGCATTTT

size: .
V: TRBV7-3
J: TRBJ2-1
D: TRBD1
CDR3: CASSPGTGAYNEQFF
DNA: TGTGCCAGCAGCCCCGGGACAGGGGCCTACAATGAGCAGTTCTTC

size: .
V: TRBV10-3
J: TRBJ2-1
D: .
CDR3: CATLDYYNEQFF
DNA: TGTGCCACCCTTGATTACTACAATGAGCAGTTCTTC

size: .
V: TRBV5-1
J: TRBJ1-4
D: .
CDR3: CASSPTDREKLFF
DNA: TGCGCCAGCAGCCCGACTGACAGGGAAAAACTGTTTTTT

size: .
V: TRBV7-7
J: TRBJ2-1
D: TRBD2
CDR3: CASSSGLAGGVNEQFF
DNA: TGTGCTAGCAGCTCTGGACTAGCGGGGGGAGTAAATGAGCAGTTCTTC

size: .
V: TRBV6-5
J: TRBJ1-5
D: TRBD1
CDR3: CASSSTGIVNQPQHF
DNA: TGTGCCAGCAGTTCGACAGGGATCGTCAATCAGCCCCAGCATTTT

size: .
V: TRBV10-3
J: TRBJ2-2
D: .
CDR3: CAIKNSNTGELFF
DNA: TGTGCCATCAAGAACTCGAACACCGGGGAGCTGTTTTTT

size: .
V: TRBV28
J: TRBJ2-7
D: TRBD2
CDR3: CASSFRTRALRSYEQYF
DNA: TGTGCCAGCAGTTTTAGGACTAGGGCTTTACGCTCCTACGAGCAGTACTTC

size: .
V: TRBV6-5
J: TRBJ2-7
D: .
CDR3: CASSYGVWSYEQYF
DNA: TGTGCCAGCAGTTACGGGGTCTGGTCCTACGAGCAGTACTTC

size: .
V: TRBV5-4
J: TRBJ2-1
D: .
CDR3: CASSSPGRHSYNEQFF
DNA: TGTGCCAGCAGCTCCCCCGGGCGACACTCCTACAATGAGCAGTTCTTC

size: .
V: TRBV29-1
J: TRBJ2-1
D: .
CDR3: CSVVLQSSYNEQFF
DNA: TGCAGCGTTGTATTACAGAGCTCCTACAATGAGCAGTTCTTC

size: .
V: TRBV5-4
J: TRBJ2-5
D: TRBD1
CDR3: CASSNRDSSGTQYF
DNA: TGTGCCAGCAGCAACCGGGACAGCTCTGGTACCCAGTACTTC

size: .
V: TRBV5-1
J: TRBJ2-6
D: .
CDR3: CASSFGRFSGANVLTF
DNA: TGCGCCAGCAGCTTCGGACGGTTCTCTGGGGCCAACGTCCTGACTTTC

size: .
V: TRBV7-9
J: TRBJ1-1
D: .
CDR3: CASSLQGGNTEAFF
DNA: TGTGCCAGCAGCCTCCAGGGTGGGAACACTGAAGCTTTCTTT

size: .
V: TRBV11-1
J: TRBJ2-1
D: .
CDR3: CASSLAGGDNEQFF
DNA: TGTGCCAGCAGCTTAGCGGGGGGCGACAATGAGCAGTTCTTC

size: .
V: TRBV5-1
J: TRBJ1-4
D: .
CDR3: CASSLGGSTNEKLFF
DNA: TGCGCCAGCAGCTTGGGCGGCTCAACTAATGAAAAACTGTTTTTT

size: few
V: TRBV5-6
J: TRBJ1-4
D: .
CDR3: CASSLERGVGEKLFF
DNA: TGTGCCAGCAGCCTTGAGAGAGGCGTGGGCGAAAAACTGTTTTTT

size: .
V: TRBV30
J: TRBJ1-6
D: .
CDR3: CAWRLGLGNSPLHF
DNA: TGTGCCTGGAGGTTGGGGCTGGGAAATTCACCCCTCCACTTT

size: .
V: TRBV14
J: TRBJ1-1
D: .
CDR3: CASSQEWAANTEAFF
DNA: TGTGCCAGCAGCCAAGAATGGGCAGCTAACACTGAAGCTTTCTTT

size: .
V: TRBV10-3
J: TRBJ2-5
D: .
CDR3: CAISDLETQYF
DNA: TGTGCCATCAGTGATTTGGAGACCCAGTACTTC

size: .
V: TRBV7-3
J: TRBJ1-2
D: .
CDR3: CASSLTANYGYTF
DNA: TGTGCCAGCAGCTTGACAGCCAACTATGGCTACACCTTC

size: .
V: TRBV7-3
J: TRBJ2-7
D: .
CDR3: CASSSGPVPYEQYF
DNA: TGTGCCAGCAGCTCGGGACCGGTTCCCTACGAGCAGTACTTC

size: .
V: TRBV5-7
J: TRBJ1-5
D: .
CDR3: CASSLILGGVKQPQHF
DNA: TGTGCCAGCAGCTTAATTTTAGGTGGGGTCAAGCAGCCCCAGCATTTT

size: .
V: TRBV11-2
J: TRBJ1-1
D: .
CDR3: CASSLERRGNTEAFF
DNA: TGTGCCAGCAGCTTAGAGAGGAGGGGTAACACTGAAGCTTTCTTT

size: .
V: TRBV6-6
J: TRBJ2-2
D: TRBD2
CDR3: CASRSGRGYTGELFF
DNA: TGTGCCAGCCGGTCCGGGAGGGGTTACACCGGGGAGCTGTTTTTT

size: .
V: TRBV5-1
J: TRBJ2-1
D: TRBD1
CDR3: CASSPGTGSNEQFF
DNA: TGCGCCAGCAGTCCCGGGACAGGGAGCAATGAGCAGTTCTTC

size: .
V: TRBV7-2
J: TRBJ2-3
D: TRBD2
CDR3: CASSSQPERGLTFVDTQYF
DNA: TGTGCCAGCAGCTCCCAGCCGGAGCGGGGGCTTACTTTTGTAGATACGCAGTATTTT

size: .
V: TRBV2
J: TRBJ2-2
D: TRBD2
CDR3: CASSGTSGSTGELFF
DNA: TGTGCCAGCAGTGGGACTAGCGGGAGCACCGGGGAGCTGTTTTTT